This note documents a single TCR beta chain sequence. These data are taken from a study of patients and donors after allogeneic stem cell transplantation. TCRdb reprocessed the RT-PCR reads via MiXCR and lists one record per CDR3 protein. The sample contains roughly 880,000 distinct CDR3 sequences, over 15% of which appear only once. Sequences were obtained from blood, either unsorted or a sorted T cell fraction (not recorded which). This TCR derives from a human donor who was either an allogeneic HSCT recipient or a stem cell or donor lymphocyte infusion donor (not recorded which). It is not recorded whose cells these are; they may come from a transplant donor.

The CDR3 DNA follows: TGTGCCAGCAGTTACTCGGGACAGCTGGGCTACGAGCAGTACTTC. It translates to CASSYSGQLGYEQYF. The chain uses TRBV6-5 and TRBJ2-7, with TRBD1 matching 7 bases. CDR3 size: 15 residues. CDR1 is MNHEY and CDR2 is SVGAGI in the germline V gene. The J segment lost 3 bases and the V segment lost 0 bases, leaving 5 bases of the junction unmatched.